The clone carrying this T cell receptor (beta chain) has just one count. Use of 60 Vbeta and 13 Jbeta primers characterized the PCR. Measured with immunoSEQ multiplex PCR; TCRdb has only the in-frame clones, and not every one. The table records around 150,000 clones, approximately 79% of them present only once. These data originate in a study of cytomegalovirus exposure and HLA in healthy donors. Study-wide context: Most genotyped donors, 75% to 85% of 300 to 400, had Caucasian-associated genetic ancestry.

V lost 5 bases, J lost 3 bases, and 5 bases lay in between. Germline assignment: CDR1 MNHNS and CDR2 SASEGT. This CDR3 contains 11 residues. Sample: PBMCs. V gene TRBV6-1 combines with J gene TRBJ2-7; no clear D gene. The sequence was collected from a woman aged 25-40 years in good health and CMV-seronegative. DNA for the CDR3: TGTGCCAGCAGTCCATTCTACGAGCAGTACTTC. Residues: CASSPFYEQYF.